The entry below gives a single T cell receptor beta chain sequence along with its context. The time point here: persistent/refractory GD, antithyroid drugs over 5 years with positive TRAb. The TCR library was prepared using RNA isolated from PBMCs. The data derive from a study of regulatory T cells in long-lasting Graves disease. Both iRepertoire HTBI primers and Arm-PCR of CDR3 regions were used to build the TCR beta libraries. MiXCR, run by TCRdb on the multiplex PCR reads, gives a single entry per CDR3 protein. Counted here are under 350,000 distinct CDR3 sequences, roughly a fifth occurring once; the ten biggest clones make up 45% to 70%. CDR3 length equals 14 residues. Germline loops: CDR1 MDHEN, CDR2 SYDVKM. V gave up 5 bases and J gave up 3 bases, with 13 bases separating them.

This clonotype originated in a female donor with Graves disease. The starting material was peripheral blood mononuclear cells (PBMCs), obtained when the disease was refractory, from a patient treated with antithyroid drugs. J is TRBJ1-2 and V is TRBV28; no definite D call. For the CDR3, the DNA is TGTGCCAGCAGTCCCCCAGACGGGGACTATGGCTACACCTTC. Its protein is CASSPPDGDYGYTF.